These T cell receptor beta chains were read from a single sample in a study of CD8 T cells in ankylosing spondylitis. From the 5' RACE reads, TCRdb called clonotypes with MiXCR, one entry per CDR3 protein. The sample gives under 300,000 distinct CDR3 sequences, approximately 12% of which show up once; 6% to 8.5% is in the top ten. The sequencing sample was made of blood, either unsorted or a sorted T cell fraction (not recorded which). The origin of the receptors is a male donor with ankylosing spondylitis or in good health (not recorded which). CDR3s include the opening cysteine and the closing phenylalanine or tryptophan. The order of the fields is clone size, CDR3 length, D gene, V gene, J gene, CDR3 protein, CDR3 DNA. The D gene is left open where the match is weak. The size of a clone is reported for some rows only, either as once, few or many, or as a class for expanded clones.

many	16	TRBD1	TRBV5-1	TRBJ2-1	CASSLGGGQSYNEQFF	TGCGCCAGCAGCTTGGGAGGGGGCCAGTCCTACAATGAGCAGTTCTTC
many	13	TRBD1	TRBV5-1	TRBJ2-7	CASSWTGGSEQYF	TGCGCCAGCAGCTGGACAGGGGGGTCCGAGCAGTACTTC
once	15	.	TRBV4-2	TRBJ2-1	CASSQEGPSLNEQFF	TGTGCCAGCAGCCAAGAGGGGCCTAGCCTCAATGAGCAGTTCTTC
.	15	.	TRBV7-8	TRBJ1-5	CASSLGARSNQPQHF	TGTGCCAGCAGCTTAGGAGCAAGAAGCAATCAGCCCCAGCATTTT
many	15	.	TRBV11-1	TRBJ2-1	CASSPAPSSYNEQFF	TGTGCCAGCTCCCCAGCCCCCAGCTCCTACAATGAGCAGTTCTTC
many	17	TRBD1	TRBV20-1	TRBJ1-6	CSARDGTADSYNSPLHF	TGCAGTGCTAGAGATGGGACAGCTGACTCCTATAATTCACCCCTCCACTTT
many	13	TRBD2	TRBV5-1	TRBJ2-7	CASPGLAIYEQYF	TGCGCCAGCCCGGGACTAGCAATTTACGAGCAGTACTTC
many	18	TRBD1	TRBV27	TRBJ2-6	CASTTGTGSASGANVLTF	TGTGCCAGCACGACCGGGACAGGGTCTGCCTCTGGGGCCAACGTCCTGACTTTC
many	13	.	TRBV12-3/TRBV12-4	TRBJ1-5	CASSWNEVQPQHF	TGTGCCAGCAGCTGGAACGAGGTCCAGCCCCAGCATTTT
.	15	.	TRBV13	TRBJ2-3	CASSLEGPGPDTQYF	TGTGCCAGCAGCTTAGAGGGCCCGGGACCAGATACGCAGTATTTT
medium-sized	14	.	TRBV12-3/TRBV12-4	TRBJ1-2	CASSFGGAGYGYTF	TGTGCCAGCAGTTTCGGGGGCGCAGGATATGGCTACACCTTC
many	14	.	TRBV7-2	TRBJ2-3	CASSLLLITDTQYF	TGTGCCAGCAGCTTACTCTTGATCACAGATACGCAGTATTTT
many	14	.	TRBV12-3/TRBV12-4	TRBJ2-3	CASSTPGYTDTQYF	TGTGCCAGCAGTACACCAGGGTACACAGATACGCAGTATTTT
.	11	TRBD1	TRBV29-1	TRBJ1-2	CSVEGQGSYTF	TGCAGCGTTGAAGGACAGGGGAGCTACACCTTC
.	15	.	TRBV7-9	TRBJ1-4	CASSPFRGEGEKLFF	TGTGCCAGCAGCCCCTTCCGAGGAGAGGGTGAAAAACTGTTTTTT
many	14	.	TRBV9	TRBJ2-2	CASSINIGAGELFF	TGTGCCAGCAGCATAAATATAGGGGCCGGGGAGCTGTTTTTT
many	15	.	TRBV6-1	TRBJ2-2	CASSPHETNTGELFF	TGTGCCAGCAGCCCCCATGAGACGAACACCGGGGAGCTGTTTTTT
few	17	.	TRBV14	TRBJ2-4	CASSQGIFGLAKNIQYF	TGTGCCAGCAGCCAAGGAATTTTCGGGCTAGCCAAAAACATTCAGTACTTC
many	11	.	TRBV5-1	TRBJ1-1	CASRGADEAFF	TGCGCCAGCCGTGGGGCAGACGAAGCTTTCTTT
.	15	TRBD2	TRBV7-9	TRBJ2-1	CASSSEGAGASEQFF	TGTGCCAGCAGCTCAGAGGGCGCGGGAGCAAGTGAGCAGTTCTTC
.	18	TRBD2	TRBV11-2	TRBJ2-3	CASSRKGTSGMRTDTQYF	TGTGCCAGCAGCCGGAAAGGGACTAGCGGGATGCGCACAGATACGCAGTATTTT
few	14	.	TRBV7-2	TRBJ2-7	CASSPGFQSYEQYF	TGTGCCAGCAGCCCGGGATTCCAATCCTACGAGCAGTACTTC
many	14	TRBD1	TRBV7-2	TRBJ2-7	CASSVRQGPYEQYF	TGTGCCAGCAGCGTACGACAGGGGCCCTACGAGCAGTACTTC
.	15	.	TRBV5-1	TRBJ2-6	CASSPTSPGANVLTF	TGCGCCAGCAGCCCCACATCGCCTGGGGCCAACGTCCTGACTTTC
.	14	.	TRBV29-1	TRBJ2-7	CSVLVTGSSYEQYF	TGCAGCGTTTTGGTCACCGGGAGCTCCTACGAGCAGTACTTC
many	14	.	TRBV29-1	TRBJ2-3	CSFSPGMFGDTQYF	TGCAGCTTCTCCCCAGGGATGTTCGGAGATACGCAGTATTTT
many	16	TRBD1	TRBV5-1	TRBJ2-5	CASSPRTGIGWETQYF	TGCGCCAGCAGCCCTCGGACAGGGATAGGTTGGGAGACCCAGTACTTC
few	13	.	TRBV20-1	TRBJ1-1	CSAGPVGNTEAFF	TGCAGTGCCGGGCCTGTTGGGAACACTGAAGCTTTCTTT